These T cell receptor beta chains were read from a single sample in a study of OX40 agonist ivuxolimab in advanced cancers. TCRdb's table, derived via immunoSEQ multiplex PCR, lists solely in-frame clones and lacks some. The sample records fewer than 50,000 clones, approximately 90% being singletons. Sample: CD4+ or CD8+ T cells sorted from blood, taken in a trial of the OX40 agonist ivuxolimab. The receptors were gathered from an adult with an advanced solid tumor such as melanoma, head and neck, liver or kidney cancer. CDR3s include the opening cysteine and the closing phenylalanine or tryptophan. Each record gives: clone size, D gene, J gene, V gene, CDR3 DNA, CDR3 protein. A D gene is named only where the DNA matches it firmly. Size is omitted from some rows. Given values are once, few, many or a class for expanded clones.

size: few; D: TRBD1; J: TRBJ1-6; V: TRBV7-9; DNA: TGTGCCAGCAACGACCCACCAGGGGGTTTGGATTCACCCCTCCACTTT; CDR3: CASNDPPGGLDSPLHF
size: once; D: NA; J: TRBJ2-5; V: TRBV18; DNA: TGTGCCAGCTCACCAGGGCGGTCCCAAAAGACCCAGTACTTC; CDR3: CASSPGRSQKTQYF
size: NA; D: NA; J: TRBJ1-1; V: TRBV5-1; DNA: TGCGCCAGCAGCTTGTCGGCAGCAAAAAGCGACACTGAAGCTTTCTTT; CDR3: CASSLSAAKSDTEAFF
size: NA; D: NA; J: TRBJ2-3; V: TRBV18; DNA: TGTGCCAGCTCACTCGGGACCCCCGGAGCAGATACGCAGTATTTT; CDR3: CASSLGTPGADTQYF
size: NA; D: TRBD1; J: TRBJ2-5; V: TRBV15; DNA: TGTGCCACCAGCAGGGACAGGGGGACGGAGACCCAGTACTTC; CDR3: CATSRDRGTETQYF
size: NA; D: NA; J: TRBJ2-5; V: TRBV11-2; DNA: TGTGCCAGCAGCCCTACTAGTGTCCAGACCCAGTACTTC; CDR3: CASSPTSVQTQYF
size: NA; D: NA; J: TRBJ2-7; V: TRBV28; DNA: TGTGCCAGCAGTACCCTTCGTGGGCCCCGCTCCTACGAGCAGTACTTC; CDR3: CASSTLRGPRSYEQYF
size: NA; D: NA; J: TRBJ2-2; V: TRBV7-9; DNA: TGTGCCAGCAGCTTCCAGCAGAACACCGGGGAGCTGTTTTTT; CDR3: CASSFQQNTGELFF
size: NA; D: NA; J: TRBJ2-3; V: TRBV5-1; DNA: TGCGCCAGCAGCACTTGGGACTCCCCAGATACGCAGTATTTT; CDR3: CASSTWDSPDTQYF
size: NA; D: NA; J: TRBJ1-1; V: TRBV7-9; DNA: TGTGCCAGCAGCTTAGGAGATTGGACGCCCTTGAACTCAGAAGCTTTCTTT; CDR3: CASSLGDWTPLNSEAFF
size: NA; D: TRBD1; J: TRBJ1-2; V: TRBV2; DNA: TGTGCCAGCAGTGAAGCGGGGACAGGGGGTAACTATGGCTACACCTTC; CDR3: CASSEAGTGGNYGYTF
size: NA; D: NA; J: TRBJ2-2; V: TRBV19; DNA: TGTGCCAGTAGTACGGGACCGATGAACACCGGGGAGCTGTTTTTT; CDR3: CASSTGPMNTGELFF
size: NA; D: NA; J: TRBJ1-1; V: TRBV5-4; DNA: TGTGCCAGCAGCTTGGTAGGGGGGGACACTGAAGCTTTCTTT; CDR3: CASSLVGGDTEAFF
size: once; D: NA; J: TRBJ2-1; V: TRBV6-6; DNA: TGTGCCAGCAGTACCTCGGACAGTTACAATGAGCAGTTCTTC; CDR3: CASSTSDSYNEQFF
size: NA; D: NA; J: TRBJ1-1; V: TRBV18; DNA: TGTGCCAGCTCACCACTTCTGGACCCAAACACTGAAGCTTTCTTT; CDR3: CASSPLLDPNTEAFF
size: NA; D: TRBD1; J: TRBJ1-2; V: TRBV7-2; DNA: TGTGCCAGCAGTCGACAGGGTAACTATGGCTACACCTTC; CDR3: CASSRQGNYGYTF
size: NA; D: TRBD2; J: TRBJ2-7; V: TRBV5-1; DNA: TGCGCCAGCAGTTTAGCGGGTACGTCAGGTGGAGAGCAGTACTTC; CDR3: CASSLAGTSGGEQYF
size: NA; D: NA; J: TRBJ1-1; V: TRBV19; DNA: TGTGCCAGTAGTATAGATCGCCCAGGAGCACTAGAAGCTTTCTTT; CDR3: CASSIDRPGALEAFF
size: NA; D: TRBD1; J: TRBJ1-5; V: TRBV6-1; DNA: TGTGCCAGCAGTGCGTCCGGGACAGGAAATCAGCCCCAGCATTTT; CDR3: CASSASGTGNQPQHF
size: NA; D: NA; J: TRBJ2-7; V: TRBV5-4; DNA: TGTGCCAGCAGCTTGTACTCGGCCGGCGAGCAGTACTTC; CDR3: CASSLYSAGEQYF
size: NA; D: NA; J: TRBJ1-6; V: TRBV5-1; DNA: TGCGCCAGCAGCTTCCAAAGGGTGGGAAATTCACCCCTCCACTTT; CDR3: CASSFQRVGNSPLHF
size: few; D: NA; J: TRBJ1-2; V: TRBV5-5; DNA: TGTGCCAGCAGCTTGGACGGGACTGCCCAACATGGCTACACCTTC; CDR3: CASSLDGTAQHGYTF
size: few; D: NA; J: TRBJ1-2; V: TRBV5-4; DNA: TGTGCCAGCAGCTCACCCCGGTGGGATGGCTACACCTTC; CDR3: CASSSPRWDGYTF
size: NA; D: TRBD2; J: TRBJ2-5; V: TRBV5-1; DNA: TGCGCCAGCAGCCCGGGGGGTGGAGAAGAGACCCAGTACTTC; CDR3: CASSPGGGEETQYF
size: NA; D: TRBD2; J: TRBJ2-1; V: TRBV7-3; DNA: TGTGCCAGCAGCTTAACGGCTAGCGGGAGACTCCCCTACAATGAGCAGTTCTTC; CDR3: CASSLTASGRLPYNEQFF
size: NA; D: NA; J: TRBJ2-7; V: TRBV2; DNA: TGTGCCAGCAGGATAGGGGACTGGACCTACGAGCAGTACTTC; CDR3: CASRIGDWTYEQYF
size: NA; D: NA; J: TRBJ1-1; V: TRBV7-9; DNA: TGTGCCAGCAGCTTAGAAGGGCTGTACACTGAAGCTTTCTTT; CDR3: CASSLEGLYTEAFF
size: NA; D: NA; J: TRBJ2-7; V: TRBV12-1; DNA: TGTGCCAGCTGCTACGAGCAGTACTTC; CDR3: CASCYEQYF
size: NA; D: TRBD1; J: TRBJ1-1; V: TRBV6-5; DNA: TGTGCCAGCAGCACCCACAGGGGGGTTTTCTTT; CDR3: CASSTHRGVFF
size: NA; D: NA; J: TRBJ2-3; V: TRBV6-1; DNA: TGTGCCAGCAGTGAAGGCGGAGGGGGTCCAGATACGCAGTATTTT; CDR3: CASSEGGGGPDTQYF
size: NA; D: NA; J: TRBJ2-5; V: TRBV5-1; DNA: TGCGCCAGCAGCAAGACAGTCCCCTCAGAGACCCAGTACTTC; CDR3: CASSKTVPSETQYF
size: once; D: NA; J: TRBJ1-4; V: TRBV18; DNA: TGTGCCAGCTCACCAGGAGGGGATGAAAAACTGTTTTTT; CDR3: CASSPGGDEKLFF
size: once; D: NA; J: TRBJ2-5; V: TRBV7-9; DNA: TGTGCCAGCAGCTTAACTGAGACCCAGTACTTC; CDR3: CASSLTETQYF
size: NA; D: NA; J: TRBJ1-2; V: TRBV27; DNA: TGTGCCAGCAGTTCCTCCCCATGGGGAAACTATGGCTACACCTTC; CDR3: CASSSSPWGNYGYTF
size: NA; D: NA; J: TRBJ2-5; V: TRBV5-4; DNA: TGTGCCAGCAGCGGCCCTAGCGCTCCGGAGACCCAGTACTTC; CDR3: CASSGPSAPETQYF
size: NA; D: TRBD1; J: TRBJ1-1; V: TRBV11-2; DNA: TGTGCCAGCAGCCCACAGGGGTGGGGCACTGAAGCTTTCTTT; CDR3: CASSPQGWGTEAFF
size: NA; D: NA; J: TRBJ2-7; V: TRBV28; DNA: TGTGCCAGCACCCCCCGCGAATTCTCCTACGAGCAGTACTTC; CDR3: CASTPREFSYEQYF
size: NA; D: NA; J: TRBJ1-1; V: TRBV11-3; DNA: TGTGCCAGCAGCGGAGGCAACACCGGAGGGCCAACTGAAGCTTTCTTT; CDR3: CASSGGNTGGPTEAFF
size: NA; D: TRBD2; J: TRBJ2-3; V: TRBV5-4; DNA: TGTGCCAGCAGTTACCGACTAGCGGGAGAGGCAGATACGCAGTATTTT; CDR3: CASSYRLAGEADTQYF
size: NA; D: TRBD1; J: TRBJ2-5; V: TRBV7-9; DNA: TGTGCCAGCAGCTATGGGACAGGGGATGGGGAGACCCAGTACTTC; CDR3: CASSYGTGDGETQYF
size: NA; D: TRBD1; J: TRBJ2-7; V: TRBV28; DNA: TGTGCCAGCAGCAATAATTTGAAGACAGGGGATTCCTACGAGCAGTACTTC; CDR3: CASSNNLKTGDSYEQYF
size: NA; D: NA; J: TRBJ1-5; V: TRBV6-1; DNA: TGTGCCAGCAGCGACCGATGGGATCAGCCCCAGCATTTT; CDR3: CASSDRWDQPQHF
size: NA; D: NA; J: TRBJ1-1; V: TRBV2; DNA: TGTGCCAGGCTATCGACCGACAGGCCCACTGAAGCTTTCTTT; CDR3: CARLSTDRPTEAFF
size: NA; D: NA; J: TRBJ1-1; V: TRBV5-4; DNA: TGTGCCAGCAGCTTGACAGACGTGAAGGCTTTCTTT; CDR3: CASSLTDVKAFF
size: few; D: NA; J: TRBJ2-7; V: TRBV13; DNA: TGTGCCAGCAGCGGAACCCCCTACGAGCAGTACTTC; CDR3: CASSGTPYEQYF
size: NA; D: TRBD1; J: TRBJ1-4; V: TRBV11-2; DNA: TGTGCCAGCAGCTTCAGGGGGTGGAATGAAAAACTGTTTTTT; CDR3: CASSFRGWNEKLFF
size: NA; D: NA; J: TRBJ1-1; V: TRBV4-1; DNA: TGCGCCAGCAGCCAAGCCGCCCCCAGGTCGAACACTGAAGCTTTCTTT; CDR3: CASSQAAPRSNTEAFF
size: NA; D: NA; J: TRBJ2-7; V: TRBV5-5; DNA: TGTGCCAGCAGCTTGCTCCGGGCCCTCTCCTACGAGCAGTACTTC; CDR3: CASSLLRALSYEQYF
size: few; D: NA; J: TRBJ2-4; V: TRBV2; DNA: TGTGCCAGCAGCCTAACTAGGGGGATCGCCAAAAACATTCAGTACTTC; CDR3: CASSLTRGIAKNIQYF
size: NA; D: NA; J: TRBJ2-3; V: TRBV18; DNA: TGTGCCAGCTCATCGACGCGGGCGGGCACAGATACGCAGTATTTT; CDR3: CASSSTRAGTDTQYF
size: once; D: TRBD1; J: TRBJ2-2; V: TRBV7-9; DNA: TGTGCCAGCAAAAACACCGGGACAGGGGGGACCGGGGAGCTGTTTTTT; CDR3: CASKNTGTGGTGELFF
size: once; D: TRBD1; J: TRBJ2-3; V: TRBV25-1; DNA: TGTGCCACCAGTGAATATTTACAGGGGCCCACAGATACGCAGTATTTT; CDR3: CATSEYLQGPTDTQYF
size: NA; D: TRBD1; J: TRBJ1-4; V: TRBV7-2; DNA: TGTGCCAGCATCCCGGGACAGGTAGGCCTTGATGAAAAACTGTTTTTT; CDR3: CASIPGQVGLDEKLFF
size: NA; D: NA; J: TRBJ2-5; V: TRBV25-1; DNA: TGTGCCAGCCTGCAGGAAAGTGGTCAGAAGACCCAGTACTTC; CDR3: CASLQESGQKTQYF
size: NA; D: TRBD2; J: TRBJ2-1; V: TRBV5-6; DNA: TGTGCCAGCAGCCTTTCGGGACTACGATACAATGAGCAGTTCTTC; CDR3: CASSLSGLRYNEQFF
size: NA; D: NA; J: TRBJ1-2; V: TRBV19; DNA: TGTGCCAGTAGTATAGCGGCAGGGGAAGGGTATGGCTACACCTTC; CDR3: CASSIAAGEGYGYTF
size: NA; D: TRBD1; J: TRBJ2-1; V: TRBV18; DNA: TGTGCCAGCTCATCTTACAGGGGCAATGAGCAGTTCTTC; CDR3: CASSSYRGNEQFF
size: NA; D: NA; J: TRBJ1-2; V: TRBV7-3; DNA: TGTGCCAGCAGCTTATCCCCTAACTATGGCTACACCTTC; CDR3: CASSLSPNYGYTF
size: NA; D: TRBD1; J: TRBJ1-1; V: TRBV6-6; DNA: TGTGCCAGCAGTTACTCCGAACAGGGGGCGGCTGAAGCTTTCTTT; CDR3: CASSYSEQGAAEAFF
size: NA; D: TRBD2; J: TRBJ2-3; V: TRBV5-1; DNA: TGCGCCAGCCACCCCGGACCGGGACTAGTTGCTAGCACAGATACGCAGTATTTT; CDR3: CASHPGPGLVASTDTQYF